This T cell receptor (beta chain) was profiled in a study of control samples from healthy donors and cancer patients. J lost 6 bases, V lost 4 bases, and 4 bases had no gene match. Germline V lookup: CDR1 SGHRS, CDR2 YFSETQ. This CDR3 has 14 amino acids. TCRdb's table, derived via immunoSEQ multiplex PCR, lists solely in-frame clones and lacks some. This table has under 200,000 clones, around nine tenths appearing once. Sequenced material: blood. This clonotype was sampled from a woman younger than 45 in good health. The chain links TRBV5-1 to TRBJ1-6; 7 nucleotides agree with TRBD1. The CDR3 sequence is CASSRGQVNSPLHF. The DNA of the CDR3 is TGCGCCAGCAGCAGAGGACAGGTTAATTCACCCCTCCACTTT.